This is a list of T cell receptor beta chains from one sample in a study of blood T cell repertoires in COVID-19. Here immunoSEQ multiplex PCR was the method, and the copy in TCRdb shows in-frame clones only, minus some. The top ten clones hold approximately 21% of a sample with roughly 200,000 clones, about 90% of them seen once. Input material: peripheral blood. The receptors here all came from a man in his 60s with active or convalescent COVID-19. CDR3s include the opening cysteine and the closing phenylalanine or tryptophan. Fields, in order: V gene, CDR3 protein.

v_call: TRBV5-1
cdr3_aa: CASSSTRTGYGYTF

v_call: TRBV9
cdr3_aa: CASSPRDRGLSNYGYIF

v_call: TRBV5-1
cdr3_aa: CASSLEGGTGELFF

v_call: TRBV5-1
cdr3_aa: CASSSNTDYGYTF

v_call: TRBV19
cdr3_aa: CASSISVDSSYEQYF

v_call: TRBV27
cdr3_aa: CASSQEGLRTEAFF

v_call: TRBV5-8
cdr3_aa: CASSLRGVSNTEAFF

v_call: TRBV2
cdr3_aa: CARGAGQVYEQYF

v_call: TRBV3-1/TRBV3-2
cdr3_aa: CASSPPGVSTDTQYF

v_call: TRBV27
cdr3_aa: CASSSLGGLDTGELFF

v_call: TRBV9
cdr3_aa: CASSVADTQYF

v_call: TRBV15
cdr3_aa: CATSRDLNPRPATGEAFF

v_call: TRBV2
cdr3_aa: CASRAPSGGLVNEQFF

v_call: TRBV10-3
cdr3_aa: CAISEEFGSQPQHF

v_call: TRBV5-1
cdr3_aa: CASSSQGSMNTEAFF